The source of this T cell receptor beta chain is a study of CD8+ T cells in alopecia areata. In the study overall: Treated patients were dosed with oral tofacitinib, taking 5 to 10 mg twice daily.

V trimming: 7 bases; J trimming: 8 bases; junction bases outside the gene matches: 11. This CDR3 comprises 14 residues. The germline V gene encodes CDR1 LNHDA and CDR2 SQIVND (reference sequence). Extracted from the samples, RNA was reverse transcribed into cDNA to serve as the sequencing template. Sequencing was performed with immunoSEQ multiplex PCR; in TCRdb, only in-frame clones are kept and a portion is missing. Among roughly 150,000 clones listed, roughly 61% were seen once. This clone turned up a few times. Its specificity is unknown. General observations from the study: TCRs were shared less clearly across patients than in mice, possibly for HLA-related reasons. Normal skin contains resident alphabeta T cells, and these are also sequenced in scalp samples. Lesional scalp exceeded normal scalp in clonality, especially in alopecia totalis/universalis.

V gene TRBV19 combines with J gene TRBJ1-2, with TRBD1 matching over 9 bases. This TCR came from a human donor with alopecia areata. Here the sequenced sample was CD4+ T cells sorted from blood, taken at week 0. For the CDR3, the DNA is TGTGCCAGTAAGGGGGCACAGGGGGCACTCGGCTACACCTTC. Translating gives CASKGAQGALGYTF.